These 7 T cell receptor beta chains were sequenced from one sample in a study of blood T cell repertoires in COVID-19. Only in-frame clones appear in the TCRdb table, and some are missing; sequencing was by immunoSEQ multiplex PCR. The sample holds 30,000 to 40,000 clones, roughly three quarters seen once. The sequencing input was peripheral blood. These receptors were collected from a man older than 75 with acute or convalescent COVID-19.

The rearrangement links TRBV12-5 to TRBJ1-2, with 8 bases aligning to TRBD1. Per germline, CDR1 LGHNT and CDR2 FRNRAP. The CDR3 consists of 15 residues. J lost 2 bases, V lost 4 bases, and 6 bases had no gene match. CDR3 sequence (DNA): TGTGCTAGTGGTTACCAGGACAGGGCGAACTATGGCTACACCTTC. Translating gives CASGYQDRANYGYTF. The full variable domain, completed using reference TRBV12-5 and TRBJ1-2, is DARVTQTPRHKVTEMGQEVTMRCQPILGHNTVFWYRQTMMQGLELLAYFRNRAPLDDSGMPKDRFSAEMPDATLATLKIQPSEPRDSAVYFCASGYQDRANYGYTFGSGTRLTVV.

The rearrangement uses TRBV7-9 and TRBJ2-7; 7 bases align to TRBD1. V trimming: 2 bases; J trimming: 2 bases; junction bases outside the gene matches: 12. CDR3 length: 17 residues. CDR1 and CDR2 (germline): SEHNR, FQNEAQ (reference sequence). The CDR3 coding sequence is TGTGCCAGCAGCTTATTTAAGACAGGGTTTACGGCCTACGAGCAGTACTTC. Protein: CASSLFKTGFTAYEQYF.

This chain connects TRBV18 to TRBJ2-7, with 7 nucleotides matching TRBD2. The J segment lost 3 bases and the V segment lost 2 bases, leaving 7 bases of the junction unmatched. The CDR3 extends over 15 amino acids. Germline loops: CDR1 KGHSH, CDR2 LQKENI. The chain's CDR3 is CASSPVGGSGYEQYF. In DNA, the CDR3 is TGTGCCAGCTCACCAGTGGGGGGGAGCGGCTACGAGCAGTACTTC.

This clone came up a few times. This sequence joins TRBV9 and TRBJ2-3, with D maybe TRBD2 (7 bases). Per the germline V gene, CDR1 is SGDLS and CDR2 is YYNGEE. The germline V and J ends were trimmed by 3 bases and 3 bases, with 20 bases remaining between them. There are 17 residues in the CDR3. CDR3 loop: CASSDPRGADQTDTQYF. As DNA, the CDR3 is TGTGCCAGCAGCGATCCCCGGGGGGCGGACCAGACAGATACGCAGTATTTT.

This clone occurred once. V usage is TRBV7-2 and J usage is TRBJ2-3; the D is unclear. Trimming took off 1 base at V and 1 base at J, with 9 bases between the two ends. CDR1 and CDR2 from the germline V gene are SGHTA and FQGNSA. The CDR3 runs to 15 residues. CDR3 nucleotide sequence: TGTGCCAGCAGCTTAGTCTCAATAGGCACAGATACGCAGTATTTT. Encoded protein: CASSLVSIGTDTQYF.

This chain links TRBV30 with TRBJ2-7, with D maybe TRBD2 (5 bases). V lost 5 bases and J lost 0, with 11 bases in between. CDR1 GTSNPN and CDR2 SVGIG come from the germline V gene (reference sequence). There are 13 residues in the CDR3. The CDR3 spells CAWSEGSSYEQYF. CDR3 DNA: TGTGCCTGGTCCGAAGGGAGCTCCTACGAGCAGTACTTC.

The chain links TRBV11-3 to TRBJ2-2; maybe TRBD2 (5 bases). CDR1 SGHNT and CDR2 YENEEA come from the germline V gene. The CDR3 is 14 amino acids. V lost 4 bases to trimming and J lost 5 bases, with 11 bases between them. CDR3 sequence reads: CASSSGVLTGELFF. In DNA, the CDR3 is TGTGCCAGCAGCTCCGGGGTTTTGACCGGGGAGCTGTTTTTT.